The 20 T cell receptor beta chains below come from one sample, sequenced in a study of T cell repertoires in aging, cancer and after chemotherapy (dated by TCRdb to the late 2010s). Sequencing relied on an Illumina MiSeq. Using a mixed TRB-A/B primer pool, multiplex touch-down PCR amplified rearranged TRB sequences covering the V, D and J segments. In-frame beta chains were kept once TCRdb had trimmed the public reads at Q25 with fastp and called clones with MiXCR. When rows share a CDR3 protein, they turn into one entry using the most common DNA and genes. The sample table holds some 2,600 distinct CDR3 sequences, of which 50% to 70% were seen once. Around 69% of the sample lies in the top ten. TCR beta rearrangements were amplified from genomic DNA isolated from peripheral blood, not from sorted cells or RNA. Sequencing was done on a sample of blood. The source of these receptors is a human donor with a blood cancer.

This clonotype was detected a few times. The chain employs TRBV6-1 and TRBJ2-1; TRBD1 agrees at 9 bases. Trimming at V came to 7 bases and at J to 3 bases, leaving 16 bases not matched to a gene. The CDR3 runs 18 residues. Germline V gives CDR1 MNHNS, CDR2 SASEGT. The CDR3 here is CASTRGGTGSQGYNEQFF. CDR3 bases: TGTGCCAGCACTCGAGGGGGGACAGGGAGTCAGGGCTACAATGAGCAGTTCTTC.

V usage is TRBV27 and J usage is TRBJ2-7, with TRBD1 as a possible D gene (5 bases). Germline V gives CDR1 MNHEY, CDR2 SMNVEV (reference sequence). CDR3 length equals 14 residues. Trimming removed 3 bases from V and 0 bases from J, with 9 bases in between. This CDR3 reads CASSFQGSSYEQYF. In DNA, the CDR3 is TGTGCCAGCAGTTTCCAGGGAAGCTCCTACGAGCAGTACTTC.

Remarks on this clonotype: At one end the junction does not follow the germline gene, possibly because of a read error. V usage is TRBV24-1 and J usage is TRBJ2-7, with D unclear. The CDR3 has 12 residues. Germline V CDR1 and CDR2: KGHDR, SFDVKD. This CDR3 is CASSVVETEQYF. As DNA, the CDR3 is TGTGCCAGCAGTGTCGTAGAGACCGAGCAGTACTTC.

A few counts support this clonotype. The rearrangement links TRBV27 to TRBJ1-2; 9 bases match TRBD1. Germline CDR1 reads MNHEY; CDR2 reads SMNVEV (reference sequence). The trim removed 5 bases at V and 4 bases at J, leaving 8 bases unmatched. The CDR3 is made up of 15 amino acids. The CDR3 DNA is TGTGCCAGCAGTACAACAGGGGGCTTCCCCTATGGCTACACCTTC. Translation: CASSTTGGFPYGYTF.

This chain uses TRBV27 with TRBJ2-2, with unresolved D. V was pared by 4 bases and J by 0 bases, with 3 bases between. There are 13 residues in the CDR3. Looked up from germline, CDR1 is MNHEY and CDR2 is SMNVEV (reference sequence). In DNA, the CDR3 is TGTGCCAGCAGTTCCGCGAACACCGGGGAGCTGTTTTTT. This translates into CASSSANTGELFF.

Only one count was recorded for this clonotype. The chain combines TRBV19 with TRBJ2-1; perhaps D is TRBD1 or TRBD2 (5 bases each). Germline V CDR1 and CDR2: LNHDA, SQIVND (reference sequence). The CDR3 is made up of 13 amino acids. V shed 8 bases and J shed 5 bases, with 13 bases lying between them. CDR3 amino acids: CASGGGVDNEQFF. CDR3 coding DNA: TGTGCCAGTGGGGGTGGAGTCGACAATGAGCAGTTCTTC. The full variable domain, rest sourced from reference TRBV19 and TRBJ2-1, is DGGITQSPKYLFRKEGQNVTLSCEQNLNHDAMYWYRQDPGQGLRLIYYSQIVNDFQKGDIAEGYSVSREKKESFPLTVTSAQKNPTAFYLCASGGGVDNEQFFGPGTRLTVL.

The chain links TRBV30 to TRBJ2-3; D might be TRBD2 (7 bases). This CDR3 comprises 13 residues. CDR1 and CDR2 from the germline V gene are GTSNPN and SVGIG (reference sequence). V was clipped by 5 bases and J by 6 bases, with 15 bases between them. The CDR3 loop reads CAWARGGADTQYF. CDR3 DNA: TGTGCCTGGGCCAGAGGGGGGGCTGATACGCAGTATTTT.

The chain joins TRBV7-3 to TRBJ2-2; TRBD2 aligns across 9 bases. Trimming cost V 6 bases and J 5 bases; bases outside gene matches: 10. This CDR3 has 16 amino acids. Germline CDR1 and CDR2: SGHTA and FQGTGA. CDR3 region: CASSSRRGGVTGELFF. CDR3 nucleotides: TGTGCCAGCAGTTCTCGGCGGGGGGGCGTAACCGGGGAGCTGTTTTTT.

This clonotype was seen once. This chain uses TRBV10-3 with TRBJ2-7, with D perhaps matching TRBD1 (6 bases). The germline V and J ends were trimmed by 10 bases and 0 bases, with 10 bases remaining between them. Germline CDR1 and CDR2: ENHRY and SYGVKD. There are 12 residues in the CDR3. In DNA, the CDR3 is TGTGCCACTGCGGACAGCTCCTACGAGCAGTACTTC. Amino acid sequence: CATADSSYEQYF.

This chain connects TRBV6-5 to TRBJ2-7; 8 bases agree with TRBD1. The CDR3 sequence is 14 residues long. Germline trimming cut 0 bases from V and 5 bases from J; bases unmatched to any gene: 3. Germline CDR1 and CDR2: MNHEY and SVGAGI. The CDR3: CASSYSTGVNEQYF. The CDR3 region has the DNA TGTGCCAGCAGTTACTCGACAGGGGTTAACGAGCAGTACTTC.

The V call is TRBV7-9, the J call TRBJ1-1; the D gene is possibly TRBD1 (5 bases). The CDR3 length is 15 residues. CDR1 is SEHNR and CDR2 is FQNEAQ in the germline V gene (reference sequence). V was pared by 5 bases and J by 3 bases, with 16 bases between. In DNA, the CDR3 is TGTGCCAGCAGCCCTGGGCGGGGGGGGGACACTGAAGCTTTCTTT. Amino acid sequence: CASSPGRGGDTEAFF.

The chain is built from TRBV12-3 or TRBV12-4 and TRBJ2-6; weak D call: TRBD2 (5 bases). This CDR3 spans 16 amino acids. V was trimmed by 5 bases and J by 2 bases, leaving 13 bases between them. The CDR3 nucleotides read TGTGCCAGCAGTAACCCACGGGAAGCTGGGGCCAACGTCCTGACTTTC. This sequence encodes CASSNPREAGANVLTF.

The V call is TRBV6-1, the J call TRBJ2-2, with no clear D. The V and J ends lost 5 bases and 1 base respectively, with 8 bases between them. This CDR3 contains 14 residues. Germline lookup yields CDR1 MNHNS and CDR2 SASEGT. DNA of the CDR3: TGTGCCAGCAGTAAATACCAGAACACCGGGGAGCTGTTTTTT. This translates into CASSKYQNTGELFF.

This clonotype is a singleton in its sample. The J gene is TRBJ1-2, the V gene TRBV5-4; perhaps TRBD1 as D (6 bases). Germline V lookup: CDR1 SGHNT, CDR2 YYREEE (reference sequence). The CDR3 sequence is 14 residues long. Deletions cut 2 bases from V and 7 bases from J, with 15 bases between. This CDR3 reads CASSFLKGGSGYTF. The CDR3 coding sequence is TGTGCCAGCAGCTTTTTAAAAGGGGGATCTGGCTACACCTTC.

The V gene is TRBV27, the J gene TRBJ2-6, with D uncertain. Per germline, CDR1 MNHEY and CDR2 SMNVEV (reference sequence). The CDR3 sequence is 14 residues long. V dropped 6 bases and J dropped 0 bases, with 6 bases sitting between them. Here the CDR3 DNA reads TGTGCCAGCAGCTGGGACTCTGGGGCCAACGTCCTGACTTTC. Protein product: CASSWDSGANVLTF.

The rearrangement joins TRBV27 to TRBJ2-1; 14 bases fit TRBD2. CDR3 length equals 15 residues. Trimming removed 6 bases from V and 4 bases from J; junction bases left unmatched: 2. The germline CDR1 and CDR2 sequences are MNHEY and SMNVEV (reference sequence). CDR3 DNA sequence: TGTGCCAGCAGAAGACTAGCGGGGGGGTACAATGAGCAGTTCTTC. Residues: CASRRLAGGYNEQFF.

This chain uses TRBV12-3 or TRBV12-4 with TRBJ1-6, with D perhaps matching TRBD1 (5 bases). Trimming removed 6 bases from V and 9 bases from J, with 18 bases in between. CDR3 length: 15 residues. CDR3 sequence: CASSLRDGGISPLHF. The CDR3 bases are TGTGCCAGCAGCCTCCGGGACGGAGGTATTTCACCCCTCCACTTT.

CDR3 DNA sequence: TGTGCCAGCAGCCTAGAATACTCCTACGAGCAGTACTTC. This encodes CASSLEYSYEQYF. This rearrangement joins TRBV13 to TRBJ2-7; no clear D. Germline lookup yields CDR1 PRHDT and CDR2 FYEKMQ (reference sequence). V lost 5 bases and J lost 0, with 8 bases in between. There are 13 residues in the CDR3.

The chain couples TRBV6-5 to TRBJ1-2; TRBD1 matches 8 bases. V dropped 8 bases and J dropped 7; count of bases not matched to a gene: 12. Germline CDR1 reads MNHEY; CDR2 reads SVGAGI. CDR3 size: 14 residues. This chain's CDR3 is CASRNPVQGGGYTF. For the CDR3, the DNA is TGTGCCAGCCGTAACCCTGTACAGGGGGGTGGCTACACCTTC.

The rearrangement links TRBV18 to TRBJ2-3; no definite D call. Germline CDR1 reads KGHSH; CDR2 reads LQKENI. This CDR3 has 12 residues. V dropped 6 bases and J dropped 0 bases, with 4 bases sitting between them. In DNA form, the CDR3 reads TGTGCCAGCTCTCCTAGCACAGATACGCAGTATTTT. Protein product: CASSPSTDTQYF.